This entry features one TCR beta chain sequence. J gave up 6 bases and V 8 bases, and 11 bases lay outside the gene matches. This CDR3 is built from 15 residues. Per the germline V gene, CDR1 is MNHEY and CDR2 is SVGAGI. This sample was included in a study of blood T cell repertoires in COVID-19. Method: immunoSEQ multiplex PCR; TCRdb's copy keeps in-frame clones and lacks some. The sample shows approximately 480,000 clones, 75% to 90% of them seen only once. What was sequenced was peripheral blood. The chain combines TRBV6-5 with TRBJ2-1, with 9 bases lining up with TRBD1. This receptor was identified in a man aged 18 to 29 with COVID-19, enrolled during active disease. The chain's CDR3 is CASGGPGQGINEQFF. DNA of the CDR3: TGTGCCAGCGGGGGCCCGGGACAGGGTATCAATGAGCAGTTCTTC.